This TCR beta chain derives from a study of beta chain features in type 1 diabetes. Study outcomes and limitations: Moderate but significant shortening of TCRB CDR3s was recorded in all four CD4+ subsets from Type 1 diabetes patients. Any PCR bias toward short templates would affect both groups alike.

A note on this clone: The antigen remains undetermined.

CDR1 SNHLY and CDR2 FYNNEI come from the germline V gene. V shed 5 bases and J shed 3 bases, with 5 bases lying between them. The CDR3 loop spans 12 amino acids. The authors reverse transcribed all of the isolated RNA, so sequencing captured expressed TCRB transcripts. Stem cell-like memory T cell samples averaged around 990,000 immunoSEQ reads each. The protocol was immunoSEQ multiplex PCR, while the TCRdb copy is restricted to in-frame clones and leaves out a portion. The sample records around 50,000 clones, roughly 45% being singletons. Markers CD45RO/CCR7/CD25/CD127/CD95/CD27 served to sort CD4+ naive, central memory, regulatory and stem cell-like memory cells. Purity of each sorted population was above 95%.

This chain joins TRBV2 and TRBJ1-5; D is ambiguous. Input material: stem cell memory CD4+ T cells from blood. This TCR was sampled from a man aged 25 to 40 with type 1 diabetes. The CDR3 loop reads CASSLYNQPQHF. The CDR3 DNA follows: TGTGCCAGCAGTCTCTACAATCAGCCCCAGCATTTT.